The 30 T cell receptor beta chains listed next were all sequenced from one sample in a study of blood T cell repertoires in COVID-19. The table came from immunoSEQ multiplex PCR; TCRdb's copy has only in-frame clones and leaves some out. The table lists 400,000 to 450,000 clones, roughly 90% of them singletons. Sequencing used peripheral blood. The receptors derive from a young man with COVID-19, enrolled during active disease.

The V and J genes are TRBV11-1 and TRBJ2-6; D ambiguous. CDR3 length: 15 residues. V lost 5 bases to trimming and J lost 2 bases, with 10 bases between them. Germline V gene lookup returns CDR1 SGHAT and CDR2 FQDESV (reference sequence). As DNA, the CDR3 is TGTGCCAGCAGCCCCCCTCGTGCTGGGGCCAACGTCCTGACTTTC. This sequence encodes CASSPPRAGANVLTF.

The chain links TRBV2 to TRBJ1-1; D may be TRBD1 (6 bases). Looked up from germline, CDR1 is SNHLY and CDR2 is FYNNEI. Trimming took 5 bases from V and 7 from J, leaving 11 bases between them. The CDR3 spans 12 residues. The chain's CDR3 is CASSTGPVEAFF. CDR3 nucleotide sequence: TGTGCCAGCAGTACAGGGCCCGTTGAAGCTTTCTTT.

This chain joins TRBV6-5 and TRBJ2-3, with 9 bases identical to TRBD2. V gave up 9 bases and J gave up 7 bases; unmatched junction bases: 8. This CDR3 has 13 residues. CDR1 and CDR2 (germline): MNHEY, SVGAGI. CDR3 sequence (DNA): TGTGCCAGTCGGCGCGGGGGGGCCAATACGCAGTATTTT. Amino acids: CASRRGGANTQYF.

The chain joins TRBV18 to TRBJ2-2, with 8 bases lining up with TRBD2. Germline loops: CDR1 KGHSH, CDR2 LQKENI. V was pared by 3 bases and J by 5 bases, with 5 bases of the junction left unmatched. The CDR3 covers 15 residues. In DNA form, the CDR3 reads TGTGCCAGCTCACCCGGCAGCGGGGGTACCGGGGAGCTGTTTTTT. This codes for CASSPGSGGTGELFF.

The J gene is TRBJ1-5, the V gene TRBV18; D is ambiguous. CDR1 is KGHSH and CDR2 is LQKENI in the germline V gene. V dropped 2 bases and J dropped 12 bases, with 8 bases sitting between them. The CDR3 is made up of 11 amino acids. CDR3 protein: CASSPGGYQHF. The CDR3 DNA is TGTGCCAGCTCACCAGGCGGGTACCAGCATTTT.

The rearrangement uses TRBV29-1 and TRBJ2-3; no definite D call. The germline V gene has CDR1 SQVTM and CDR2 ANQGSEA. Trimming shortened V by 2 bases and J by 4 bases, and 10 bases separated the two germline ends. The CDR3 has 13 amino acids. The CDR3 region is CSVEKRSADTQYF. The CDR3, as DNA: TGCAGCGTTGAAAAGAGGTCCGCAGATACGCAGTATTTT.

The genes are TRBV19 and TRBJ2-2; D possibly corresponds to TRBD2 (7 bases). V was clipped by 6 bases and J by 6 bases, with 17 bases between them. The CDR3 runs 15 residues. Per germline, CDR1 LNHDA and CDR2 SQIVND (reference sequence). Written as DNA, the CDR3 is TGTGCCAGTAGACCGGGGAGGGGGGCGCCCGGGGAGCTGTTTTTT. It codes for CASRPGRGAPGELFF.

This rearrangement joins TRBV2 to TRBJ2-4, with D tentatively TRBD1 (7 bases). The V gene's germline CDR1 is SNHLY and CDR2 FYNNEI. The CDR3 runs to 17 residues. V lost 5 bases to trimming and J lost 5 bases, with 22 bases between them. CDR3 amino acids: CASSRAPGGILENIQYF. The CDR3 nucleotides are TGTGCCAGCAGTCGGGCCCCAGGGGGGATCTTGGAAAACATTCAGTACTTC.

The rearrangement links TRBV7-9 to TRBJ2-3; TRBD1 matches at 7 bases. Germline V gene data show CDR1 as SEHNR and CDR2 as FQNEAQ (reference sequence). J lost 4 bases, V lost 4 bases, and 8 bases had no gene match. This CDR3 comprises 15 residues. This chain's CDR3 is CASSSGQQRADTQYF. CDR3 DNA: TGTGCCAGCAGCTCGGGACAGCAGAGGGCAGATACGCAGTATTTT.

This clone appeared a few times. V and J are TRBV7-9 and TRBJ2-2; weak D call: TRBD1 (5 bases). This CDR3 is 17 amino acids long. With 0 bases removed from V and 3 bases from J, the gap between germline ends came to 14 bases. CDR1 is SEHNR, CDR2 FQNEAQ, per germline (reference sequence). CDR3 DNA: TGTGCCAGCAGCTTAGCAAGGGCAGGGTCGCACACCGGGGAGCTGTTTTTT. This sequence encodes CASSLARAGSHTGELFF.

This clone was seen a single time. V is TRBV7-3 and J is TRBJ2-2; 11 nucleotides line up with TRBD2. The V gene's germline CDR1 is SGHTA and CDR2 FQGTGA. V shed 5 bases and J 5 bases; nucleotides not matched to a gene: 13. The CDR3 consists of 18 residues. The CDR3 spells CASSVGLAGGSLTGELFF. CDR3 DNA: TGTGCCAGCAGCGTGGGGCTAGCGGGAGGCTCGTTGACCGGGGAGCTGTTTTTT.

This chain links TRBV6-5 with TRBJ2-5, with 8 bases aligning to TRBD1. Germline V gene data show CDR1 as MNHEY and CDR2 as SVGAGI. This CDR3 contains 15 residues. With 6 bases clipped from V and 4 bases from J, the junction kept 10 bases outside the gene matches. The DNA for the CDR3 is TGTGCCAGCAGACCCCGGGGCAGGGGGCGAGAGACCCAGTACTTC. Translated, it gives CASRPRGRGRETQYF.

The gene calls are TRBV19 and TRBJ1-5; D gene unclear. The V end was cut by 5 bases, the J end by 1 base, with 12 bases between. The CDR3 is 15 residues long. Germline CDR1 and CDR2: LNHDA and SQIVND (reference sequence). This CDR3 reads CASSPGGPSNQPQHF. The CDR3 bases are TGTGCCAGTAGTCCAGGAGGACCGAGCAATCAGCCCCAGCATTTT.

The CDR3 nucleotides read TGTGCCAGCTCACCGGGACAGGGATCCGGGGCCAACGTCCTGACTTTC. This translates into CASSPGQGSGANVLTF. The chain recombines TRBV18 with TRBJ2-6; 9 bases are a match to TRBD1. With V trimmed by 3 bases and J by 4 bases, 4 bases remained unmatched. The CDR3 has 16 residues. The germline CDR1 and CDR2 sequences are KGHSH and LQKENI.

The genes are TRBV27 and TRBJ2-2; D perhaps matches TRBD2 (7 bases). Germline loops: CDR1 MNHEY, CDR2 SMNVEV (reference sequence). Deletions cut 7 bases from V and 4 bases from J, with 19 bases between. The length of the CDR3 is 16 residues. CDR3 nucleotide sequence: TGTGCCAGCACCGCCAACGGGGGGCGCGGCACCGGGGAGCTGTTTTTT. This codes for CASTANGGRGTGELFF.

The CDR3 region has the DNA TGTGCCAGCAGTTCTGGACTAGCGGGGGGACCTAGCACAGATACGCAGTATTTT. This gives the protein CASSSGLAGGPSTDTQYF. V is TRBV27 and J is TRBJ2-3; 14 bases map to TRBD2. From germline, CDR1 is MNHEY and CDR2 SMNVEV (reference sequence). There are 18 residues in the CDR3. The V and J ends lost 4 bases and 0 bases, in that order; junction bases with no gene match: 6.

This clone was observed once. V is TRBV29-1 and J is TRBJ2-1; 7 bases align to TRBD1. The germline V gene has CDR1 SQVTM and CDR2 ANQGSEA. CDR3 length equals 13 residues. Losses at the gene ends were 6 bases for V and 0 bases for J; bases not matched to a gene: 2. The CDR3 protein is CSVRDSSYNEQFF. The DNA of the CDR3 is TGCAGCGTCCGGGACAGCTCCTACAATGAGCAGTTCTTC.

The chain employs TRBV5-1 and TRBJ1-1; no definite D call. Germline V CDR1 and CDR2: SGHRS, YFSETQ. Trimming cost V 7 bases and J 3 bases, with 10 bases left between them. The CDR3 loop spans 12 amino acids. The chain's CDR3 is CASHVGDTEAFF. CDR3 sequence (DNA): TGCGCCAGCCATGTAGGAGACACTGAAGCTTTCTTT.

The V and J genes are TRBV6-5 and TRBJ2-5; tentatively, D is TRBD2 (5 bases). Germline values: CDR1 MNHEY, CDR2 SVGAGI. Trimming cost V 8 bases and J 6 bases, with 16 bases left between them. The CDR3 totals 13 residues. The CDR3 bases are TGTGCCAGCGAGACTCCCGGGGTAAAGACCCAGTACTTC. Translating gives CASETPGVKTQYF.

The gene calls are TRBV6-5 and TRBJ2-3; TRBD2 aligns across 7 bases. Germline V gives CDR1 MNHEY, CDR2 SVGAGI. This CDR3 is 13 amino acids long. With V trimmed by 2 bases and J by 6 bases, 2 bases remained unmatched. The CDR3 nucleotides are TGTGCCAGCAGTTACGACGGGAGGGATACGCAGTATTTT. It specifies CASSYDGRDTQYF.

This clone was seen once. V gene TRBV6-1 combines with J gene TRBJ2-1, with 9 bases lining up with TRBD2. Trimming at V came to 0 bases and at J to 1 base, leaving 4 bases not matched to a gene. The length of the CDR3 is 17 residues. Germline loops: CDR1 MNHNS, CDR2 SASEGT. The CDR3 DNA reads as TGTGCCAGCAGTGAAGCGCGGGCGGGGGGGTCCTACAATGAGCAGTTCTTC. Translating gives CASSEARAGGSYNEQFF.

The V and J genes are TRBV11-2 and TRBJ1-1; a weak D match, TRBD1 (6 bases). The V and J ends lost 6 bases and 5 bases respectively, with 10 bases between them. Germline lookup yields CDR1 SGHAT and CDR2 FQNNGV. The CDR3 consists of 12 residues. The CDR3 sequence is CASSPTGTEAFF. Here the CDR3 DNA reads TGTGCCAGCAGTCCTACAGGGACTGAAGCTTTCTTT.

This chain joins TRBV6-5 and TRBJ2-1, with D uncertain. Between the trimmed V and J ends, which lost 9 bases and 4 bases, there was a span of 16 bases. This CDR3 region has 14 residues. CDR1 and CDR2 (germline): MNHEY, SVGAGI. The CDR3: CASKPRALYNEQFF. The CDR3 DNA is TGTGCCAGTAAACCCCGAGCACTTTACAATGAGCAGTTCTTC.

This rearrangement joins TRBV19 to TRBJ2-1; 11 nucleotides align to TRBD1. This CDR3 has 13 residues. Germline loops: CDR1 LNHDA, CDR2 SQIVND (reference sequence). V trimming: 9 bases; J trimming: 7 bases; junction bases outside the gene matches: 5. The CDR3 coding sequence is TGTGCCAGCGGGGGACAGGGGGATAATGAGCAGTTCTTC. Translating it yields CASGGQGDNEQFF. The complete variable domain, with remaining parts taken from reference TRBV19 and TRBJ2-1, reads DGGITQSPKYLFRKEGQNVTLSCEQNLNHDAMYWYRQDPGQGLRLIYYSQIVNDFQKGDIAEGYSVSREKKESFPLTVTSAQKNPTAFYLCASGGQGDNEQFFGPGTRLTVL.

CDR3 coding DNA: TGCGCCAGCAGCTCGGACAGGACTATCACCGGGGAGCTGTTTTTT. Translating it yields CASSSDRTITGELFF. The chain recombines TRBV5-1 with TRBJ2-2; tentative D call: TRBD1 (7 bases). There are 15 residues in the CDR3. The germline CDR1 and CDR2 sequences are SGHRS and YFSETQ. Trimming took 3 bases from V and 4 from J, leaving 13 bases between them.

The V call is TRBV9, the J call TRBJ2-1; 10 nucleotides line up with TRBD2. Germline values: CDR1 SGDLS, CDR2 YYNGEE. The CDR3 covers 15 residues. The V and J ends lost 3 bases and 4 bases, in that order; junction bases with no gene match: 4. The CDR3 DNA sequence: TGTGCCAGCAGCGGTAGCGGGAGGAATTACAATGAGCAGTTCTTC. Residues: CASSGSGRNYNEQFF.

The chain links TRBV4-2 to TRBJ2-7; 11 positions agree with TRBD2. Trimming at V came to 5 bases and at J to 2 bases, leaving 8 bases not matched to a gene. Germline V lookup: CDR1 LGHNA, CDR2 YNFKEQ. This CDR3 contains 16 residues. CDR3 in amino acids: CASSTHSGGETYEQYF. CDR3 in DNA: TGTGCCAGCAGCACCCATAGCGGGGGGGAGACCTACGAGCAGTACTTC.

A word on this clone: At the DNA level, this CDR3 is encoded by other sequences in the same sample as well. The chain is built from TRBV12-3 or TRBV12-4 and TRBJ2-2; no firm D call. V lost 4 bases and J lost 3, with 6 bases in between. CDR3 length: 13 amino acids. The CDR3 region is CASSSSDTGELFF. The DNA of the CDR3 is TGTGCCAGCAGTTCATCGGACACCGGGGAGCTGTTTTTT.

V is TRBV5-8 and J is TRBJ1-6, with D unresolved. The V end lost 0 bases, the J end lost 0 bases, and 10 bases lay between the germline ends. The CDR3 sequence is 17 residues long. Germline CDR1 and CDR2: SGHTS and YDEGEE. The CDR3 is CASSLVGLGSYNSPLHF. The CDR3 DNA reads TGTGCCAGCAGCTTGGTCGGGTTGGGCTCCTATAATTCACCCCTCCACTTT.

DNA of the CDR3: TGCGCCAGCAGCCAACCTAGCGGGGGTGCCGTAGGGGGTGAGACCCAGTACTTC. Translation: CASSQPSGGAVGGETQYF. V gene TRBV4-1 combines with J gene TRBJ2-5; 10 bases agree with TRBD2. CDR3 length: 18 amino acids. V lost 2 bases, J lost 5 bases, and 14 bases stayed unmatched. Germline CDR1 reads MGHRA; CDR2 reads YSYEKL.